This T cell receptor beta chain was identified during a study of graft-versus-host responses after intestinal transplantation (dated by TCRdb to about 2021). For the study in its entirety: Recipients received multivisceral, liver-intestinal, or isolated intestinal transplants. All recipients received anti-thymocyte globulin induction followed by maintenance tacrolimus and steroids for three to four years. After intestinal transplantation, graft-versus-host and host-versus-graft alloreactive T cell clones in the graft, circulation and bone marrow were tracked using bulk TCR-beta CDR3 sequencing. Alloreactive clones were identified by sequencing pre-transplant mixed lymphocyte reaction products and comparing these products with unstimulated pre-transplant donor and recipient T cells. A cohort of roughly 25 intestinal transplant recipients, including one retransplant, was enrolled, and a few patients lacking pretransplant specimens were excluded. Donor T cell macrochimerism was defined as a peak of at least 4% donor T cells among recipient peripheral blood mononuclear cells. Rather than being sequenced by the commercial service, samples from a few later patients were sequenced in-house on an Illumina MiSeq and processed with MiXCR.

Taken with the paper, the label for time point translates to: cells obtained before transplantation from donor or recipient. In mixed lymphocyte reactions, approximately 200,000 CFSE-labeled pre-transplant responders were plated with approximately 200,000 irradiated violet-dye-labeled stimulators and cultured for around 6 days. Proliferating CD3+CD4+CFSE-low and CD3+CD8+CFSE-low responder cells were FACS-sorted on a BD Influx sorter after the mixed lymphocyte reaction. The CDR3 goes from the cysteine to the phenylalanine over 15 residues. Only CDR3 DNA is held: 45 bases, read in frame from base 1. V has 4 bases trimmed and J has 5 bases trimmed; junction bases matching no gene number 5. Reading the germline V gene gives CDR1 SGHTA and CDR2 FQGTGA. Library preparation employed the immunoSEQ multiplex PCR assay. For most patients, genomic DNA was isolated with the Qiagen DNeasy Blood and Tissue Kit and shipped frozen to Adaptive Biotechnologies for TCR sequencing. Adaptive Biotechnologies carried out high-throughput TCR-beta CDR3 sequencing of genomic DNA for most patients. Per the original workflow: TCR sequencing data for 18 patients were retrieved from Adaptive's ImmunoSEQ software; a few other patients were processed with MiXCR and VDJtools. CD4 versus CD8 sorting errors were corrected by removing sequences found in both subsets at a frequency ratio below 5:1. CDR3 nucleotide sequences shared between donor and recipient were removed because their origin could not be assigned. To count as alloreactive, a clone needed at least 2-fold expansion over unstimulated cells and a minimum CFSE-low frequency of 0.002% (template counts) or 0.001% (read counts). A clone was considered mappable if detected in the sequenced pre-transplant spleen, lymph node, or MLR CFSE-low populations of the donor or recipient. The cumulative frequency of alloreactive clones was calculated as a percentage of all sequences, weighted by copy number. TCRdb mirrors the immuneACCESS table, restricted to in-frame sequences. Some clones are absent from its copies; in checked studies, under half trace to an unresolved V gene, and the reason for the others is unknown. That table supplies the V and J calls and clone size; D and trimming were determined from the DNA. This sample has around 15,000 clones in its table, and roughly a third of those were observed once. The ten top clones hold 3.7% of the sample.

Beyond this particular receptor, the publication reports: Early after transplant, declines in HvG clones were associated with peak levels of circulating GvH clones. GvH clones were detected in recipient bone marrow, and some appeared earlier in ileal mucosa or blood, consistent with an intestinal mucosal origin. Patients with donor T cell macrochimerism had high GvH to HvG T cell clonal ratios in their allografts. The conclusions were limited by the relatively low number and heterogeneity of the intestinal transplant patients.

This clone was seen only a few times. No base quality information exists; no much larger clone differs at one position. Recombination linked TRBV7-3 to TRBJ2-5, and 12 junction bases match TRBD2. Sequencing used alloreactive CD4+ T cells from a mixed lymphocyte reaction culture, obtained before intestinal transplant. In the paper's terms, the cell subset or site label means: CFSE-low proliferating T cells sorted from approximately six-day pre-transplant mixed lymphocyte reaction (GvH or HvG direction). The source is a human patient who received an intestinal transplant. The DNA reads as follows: TGTGCCAGCAGCTCGACTAGCGGGAGTCGGGAGACCCAGTACTTC. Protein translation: CASSSTSGSRETQYF. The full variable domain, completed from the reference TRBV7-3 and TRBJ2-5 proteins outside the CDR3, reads GAGVSQTPSNKVTEKGKYVELRCDPISGHTALYWYRQSLGQGPEFLIYFQGTGAADDSGLPNDRFFAVRPEGSVSTLKIQRTERGDSAVYLCASSSTSGSRETQYFGPGTRLLVL.